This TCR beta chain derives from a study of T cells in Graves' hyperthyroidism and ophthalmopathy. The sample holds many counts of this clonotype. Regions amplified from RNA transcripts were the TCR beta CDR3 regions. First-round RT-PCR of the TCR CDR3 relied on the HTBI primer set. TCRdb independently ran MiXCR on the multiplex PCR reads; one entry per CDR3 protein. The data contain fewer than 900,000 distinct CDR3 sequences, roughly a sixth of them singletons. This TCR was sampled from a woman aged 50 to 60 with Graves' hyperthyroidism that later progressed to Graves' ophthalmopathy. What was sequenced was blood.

The CDR3 DNA is TGCGCCAGCAGCTTGGCGGGACTACCAGATACGCAGTATTTT. It translates to CASSLAGLPDTQYF. The V gene is TRBV5-1, the J gene TRBJ2-3; 7 nucleotides match TRBD2. Germline CDR1 and CDR2: SGHRS and YFSETQ. Germline trimming cut 0 bases from V and 4 bases from J; bases unmatched to any gene: 2. The CDR3 has 14 amino acids.